The clone carrying this T cell receptor beta chain appeared many times. Its antigen is not known. PBMCs were collected from an approximately 9.3 ml volume of fresh peripheral blood. Authors of the study amplified TCR beta CDR3 regions from RNA transcripts. HTBI primers were the set used in a first-round RT-PCR of the TCR CDR3. TCRdb called the multiplex PCR reads again in MiXCR, with one record for every CDR3 protein. The sample shows about 640,000 distinct CDR3 sequences, 20% to 25% of them seen only once. This CDR3 comprises 13 residues. In germline, CDR1 is SGHAT, CDR2 FQDESV (reference sequence). V shed 7 bases and J 5 bases; nucleotides not matched to a gene: 4. The sample is drawn from a study of T cells in Graves' hyperthyroidism and ophthalmopathy. Study-level points and caveats: Ophthalmopathy was told apart from stable hyperthyroidism by a 13 V-J model. Ophthalmopathy was identified by the model a median 6.5 months ahead of onset.

This TCR came from a man aged 25-45 years with Graves' ophthalmopathy. Sequenced: blood. The V call is TRBV11-1, the J call TRBJ2-1; TRBD2 matches at 8 bases. CDR3: CASTVLADNEQFF. In nucleotides, the CDR3 is TGTGCCAGCACTGTACTAGCGGACAATGAGCAGTTCTTC.